This note documents a single TCR beta chain sequence. V gave up 3 bases and J gave up 3 bases; unmatched junction bases: 8. The length of the CDR3 is 15 residues. The sample is drawn from a study of T cells after somatic rescue of genetic block. TCRdb's table, derived via immunoSEQ multiplex PCR, lists solely in-frame clones and lacks some. The sample yields roughly 65,000 clones, 85% to 95% seen once. The V gene is TRBV23-1, the J gene TRBJ2-7, with 7 bases lining up with TRBD1. TRBV23-1 is identified as an open reading frame with a role that is uncertain. The clonotype originates from a man in his forties. Material: peripheral blood mononuclear cells (PBMCs). The CDR3 protein is CASSHTGQENYEQYF. In DNA form, the CDR3 reads TGCGCCAGCAGTCACACTGGACAGGAAAACTACGAGCAGTACTTC.